This T cell receptor (beta chain) was identified in a study of shared clonotypes between healthy human individuals. As for this clone: Different DNA sequences within this sample yield the same CDR3.

As handled by the study authors: ImmunoSEQ output held junction-only sequences without quality scores, so filtering differed. TCRdb keeps only in-frame clones here, not all; method: immunoSEQ multiplex PCR. The V and J calls and the clone size are those of that table, but D and trimming were determined from the DNA. The sample holds 730,000 or so clones, 72% seen once. Between the trimmed V and J ends, which lost 0 bases and 4 bases, there was a span of 13 bases. The CDR3 is made up of 16 amino acids. Germline CDR1 reads KGHSH; CDR2 reads LQKENI. V usage is TRBV18 and J usage is TRBJ1-5; TRBD1 is a possible D gene (5 bases). The sequenced sample was memory CD4+ T cells sorted from blood. Subset specified: CD45RA-negative fraction. The clonotype originates from a woman in her twenties or thirties in good health. CDR3: CASSPPGVGGNQPQHF. The CDR3 DNA sequence: TGTGCCAGCTCACCACCAGGGGTTGGGGGAAATCAGCCCCAGCATTTT.